The present T cell receptor (beta chain) was sequenced within a study of T cells in Graves' hyperthyroidism and ophthalmopathy. Trimming stripped 3 bases from V and 8 bases from J, with 8 bases between. There are 11 residues in the CDR3. Germline CDR1 and CDR2: DFQATT and SNEGSKA (reference sequence). RNA transcripts were the template for amplifying TCR beta CDR3 regions. An initial round of RT-PCR targeting the TCR CDR3 relied on the HTBI primer set. TCRdb analysed the multiplex PCR reads with MiXCR anew, one entry per CDR3 protein. This sample carries about 400,000 distinct CDR3 sequences, about 14% of them seen once, and the ten largest clones take around 19%. This clonotype was found many times.

The TCR was taken from a woman aged 25-40 years with Graves' ophthalmopathy. Sequences were obtained from blood. The chain employs TRBV20-1 and TRBJ2-1; D call uncertain. CDR3 region: CSARGFYEQFF. In nucleotides, the CDR3 is TGCAGTGCTAGGGGCTTCTATGAGCAGTTCTTC.